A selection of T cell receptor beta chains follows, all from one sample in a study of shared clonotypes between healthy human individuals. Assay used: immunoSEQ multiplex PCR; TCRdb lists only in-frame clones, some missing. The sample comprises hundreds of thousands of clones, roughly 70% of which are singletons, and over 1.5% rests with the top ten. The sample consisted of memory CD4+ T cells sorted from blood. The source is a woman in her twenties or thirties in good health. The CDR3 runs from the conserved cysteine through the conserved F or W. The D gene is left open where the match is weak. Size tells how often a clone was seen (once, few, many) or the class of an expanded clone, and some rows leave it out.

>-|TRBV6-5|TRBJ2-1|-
CASRPGRGNNEQFF
TGTGCCAGCAGGCCTGGGAGGGGGAACAATGAGCAGTTCTTC
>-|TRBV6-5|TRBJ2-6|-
CASTQGSGANVLTF
TGTGCCAGCACCCAGGGCTCTGGGGCCAACGTCCTGACTTTC
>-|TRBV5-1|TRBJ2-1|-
CASSLSSGSYNEQFF
TGCGCCAGCAGCTTGAGTTCAGGGTCCTACAATGAGCAGTTCTTC
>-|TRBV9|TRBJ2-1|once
CASSVGIQSSYNEQFF
TGTGCCAGCAGCGTAGGGATACAGTCTTCCTACAATGAGCAGTTCTTC
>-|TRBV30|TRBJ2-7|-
CACLGALTALGEQYF
TGTGCCTGTCTAGGCGCCTTAACCGCATTGGGCGAGCAGTACTTC
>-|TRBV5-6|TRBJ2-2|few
CASSRRLVGTGELFF
TGTGCCAGCAGCCGAAGACTAGTTGGCACCGGGGAGCTGTTTTTT
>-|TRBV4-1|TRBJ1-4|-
CASSIYSTNEKLFF
TGCGCCAGCAGTATCTACAGTACTAATGAAAAACTGTTTTTT
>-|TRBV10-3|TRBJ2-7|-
CAISEQGIDEQYF
TGTGCCATCAGTGAACAGGGTATCGACGAGCAGTACTTC
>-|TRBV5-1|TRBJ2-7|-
CASSLEPHGASYEQYF
TGCGCCAGCAGCTTGGAGCCACACGGCGCCTCCTACGAGCAGTACTTC
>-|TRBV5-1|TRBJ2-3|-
CASGRRERADTQYF
TGCGCCAGCGGGCGGAGGGAGAGGGCAGATACGCAGTATTTT
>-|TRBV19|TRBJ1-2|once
CASTPSNYGYTF
TGTGCCAGTACCCCAAGTAACTATGGCTACACCTTC
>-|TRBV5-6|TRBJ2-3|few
CASSLLAKGDADTQYF
TGTGCCAGCAGCTTGCTGGCCAAGGGGGACGCAGATACGCAGTATTTT
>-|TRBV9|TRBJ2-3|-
CASSVHRGGSDTQYF
TGTGCCAGCAGCGTTCACAGGGGAGGATCAGATACGCAGTATTTT
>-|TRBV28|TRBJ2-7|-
CATHSRYQRYEQYF
TGTGCCACCCACTCCAGATACCAGAGATACGAGCAGTACTTC
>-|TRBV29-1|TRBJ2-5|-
CSVGLETQYF
TGCAGCGTTGGATTGGAGACCCAGTACTTC
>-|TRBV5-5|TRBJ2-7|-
CASSWDFAYEQYF
TGTGCCAGCAGCTGGGACTTCGCCTACGAGCAGTACTTC
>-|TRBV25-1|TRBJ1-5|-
CASSEGGSRYSNQPQHF
TGTGCCAGCAGTGAAGGAGGAAGCCGCTATAGCAATCAGCCCCAGCATTTT
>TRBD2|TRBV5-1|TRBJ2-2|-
CASSPGLAGVTGELFF
TGCGCCAGCAGCCCCGGACTAGCGGGAGTGACCGGGGAGCTGTTTTTT
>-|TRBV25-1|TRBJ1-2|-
CASSHADLGYGYTF
TGTGCCAGCAGTCACGCGGACCTGGGGTATGGCTACACCTTC
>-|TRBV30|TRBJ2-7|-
CAWRQRLPPYEQYF
TGTGCCTGGAGGCAGCGCCTCCCCCCCTACGAGCAGTACTTC
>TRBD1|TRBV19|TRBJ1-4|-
CASSSQGATNEKLFF
TGTGCCAGTAGTTCACAGGGGGCGACTAATGAAAAACTGTTTTTT
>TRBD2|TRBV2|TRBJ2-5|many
CASRKISGSSETQYF
TGTGCCAGCAGGAAAATCAGCGGGAGTTCCGAGACCCAGTACTTC
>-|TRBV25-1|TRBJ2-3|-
CASSMLGSDTDTQYF
TGTGCCAGCAGCATGTTGGGTTCTGACACAGATACGCAGTATTTT
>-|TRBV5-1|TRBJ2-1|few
CASSPRSFNEQFF
TGCGCCAGCAGCCCCCGGTCATTCAATGAGCAGTTCTTC
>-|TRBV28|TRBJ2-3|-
CASSQQATTDTQYF
TGTGCCAGCAGTCAACAGGCTACCACAGATACGCAGTATTTT
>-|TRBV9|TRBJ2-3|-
CASSVAKTGTDTQYF
TGTGCCAGCAGCGTAGCTAAGACGGGAACAGATACGCAGTATTTT
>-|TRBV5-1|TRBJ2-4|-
CASSLKEAKNIQYF
TGCGCCAGCAGCTTAAAGGAAGCCAAAAACATTCAGTACTTC
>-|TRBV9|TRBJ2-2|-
CASSVKGGHTGELFF
TGTGCCAGCAGCGTAAAGGGTGGGCACACCGGGGAGCTGTTTTTT
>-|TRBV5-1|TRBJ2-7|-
CASSLSPAEFYEQYF
TGCGCCAGCAGCTTGTCGCCCGCCGAATTTTACGAGCAGTACTTC
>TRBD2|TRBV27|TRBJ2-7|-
CASSFRTSELLYEQYF
TGTGCCAGCAGTTTTCGGACTAGCGAACTGCTCTACGAGCAGTACTTC
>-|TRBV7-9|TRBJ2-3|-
CASSFPGVPGTQYF
TGTGCCAGCAGCTTCCCCGGGGTCCCGGGTACGCAGTATTTT
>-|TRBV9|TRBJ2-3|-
CASSFGGAADTQYF
TGTGCCAGCAGCTTCGGGGGTGCCGCAGATACGCAGTATTTT
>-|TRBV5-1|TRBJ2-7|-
CASSLEGPPQSYEQYF
TGCGCCAGCAGCTTGGAGGGTCCACCCCAATCCTACGAGCAGTACTTC
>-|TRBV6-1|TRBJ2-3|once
CASSESLWERSTDTQYF
TGTGCCAGCAGTGAATCTTTGTGGGAGCGGAGCACAGATACGCAGTATTTT
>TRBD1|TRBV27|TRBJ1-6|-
CASSRGREVGSPLHF
TGTGCATCGTCTAGGGGGCGGGAGGTAGGGTCACCCCTCCACTTT
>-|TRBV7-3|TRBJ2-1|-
CASSLVGNEQFF
TGTGCCAGCAGCTTAGTAGGGAATGAGCAGTTCTTC
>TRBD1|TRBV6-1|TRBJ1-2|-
CASSEGPMGQIYGYTF
TGTGCCAGCAGTGAAGGCCCCATGGGACAGATCTATGGCTACACCTTC
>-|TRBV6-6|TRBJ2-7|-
CASTVASSKGYEQYF
TGTGCCAGCACCGTCGCTAGCTCAAAGGGCTACGAGCAGTACTTC
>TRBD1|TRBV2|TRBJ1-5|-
CASSARTGRNQPQHF
TGTGCCAGCAGTGCACGGACAGGGCGCAATCAGCCCCAGCATTTT
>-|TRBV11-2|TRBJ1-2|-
CASSLTRDTYGYTF
TGTGCCAGCAGCTTAACCCGGGACACCTATGGCTACACCTTC
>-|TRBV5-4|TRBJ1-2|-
CASSLKSGLYGYTF
TGTGCCAGCAGCTTGAAATCCGGGCTTTATGGCTACACCTTC
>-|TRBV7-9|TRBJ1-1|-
CASTFGGNTEAFF
TGTGCCAGCACCTTTGGGGGGAACACTGAAGCTTTCTTT
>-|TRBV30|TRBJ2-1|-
CAWSGTGPARGEQFF
TGTGCCTGGAGTGGGACGGGCCCTGCGCGTGGTGAGCAGTTCTTC
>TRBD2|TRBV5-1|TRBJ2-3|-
CASSLGRTSGVTDTQYF
TGCGCCAGCAGCTTGGGTAGGACTAGCGGGGTGACAGATACGCAGTATTTT
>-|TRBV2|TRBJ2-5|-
CASTLTPGPPSQTQYF
TGTGCCAGCACTCTAACTCCGGGACCCCCATCGCAGACCCAGTACTTC
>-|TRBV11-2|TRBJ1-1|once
CASSLEQPGTEAFF
TGTGCCAGCAGCTTAGAACAGCCTGGGACTGAAGCTTTCTTT
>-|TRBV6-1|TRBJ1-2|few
CASSDPLWYRVKGGYTF
TGTGCCAGCAGTGACCCCTTGTGGTACAGGGTAAAAGGGGGCTACACCTTC
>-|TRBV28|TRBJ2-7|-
CASSLYGGASYEQYF
TGTGCCAGCAGTTTATATGGCGGCGCCTCCTACGAGCAGTACTTC